This T cell receptor beta chain was captured by sequencing in a study of response to subunit inactivated influenza vaccine. Notes on the study in general: It was the authors' suggestion that each seasonal influenza vaccination recruits few new T cells.

In its sample, this clonotype was seen a few times. Antigen unknown. TCRdb redid the calling of the RT-PCR reads with MiXCR, one entry per CDR3 protein. The top ten hold more than 8.5% of the sample, which has roughly 290,000 distinct CDR3 sequences, 20% to 25% seen once. Germline assignment: CDR1 SNHLY and CDR2 FYNNEI. This CDR3 is built from 12 residues. V lost 6 bases, J lost 5 bases, and 7 bases lay in between. This chain connects TRBV2 to TRBJ2-2; D is unclear. Here the sequenced sample was PBMCs from blood, taken less than 22 months after vaccination. The TCR was taken from a man aged 50-75 years who received an inactivated influenza vaccine. Here the CDR3 reads CASRQGTGELFF. The CDR3 DNA follows: TGTGCCAGCAGACAAGGGACCGGGGAGCTGTTTTTT.